Sequencing of this T cell receptor (beta chain) was carried out in a study of shared clonotypes between healthy human individuals. Study-wide results and limits: The generation probabilities recorded for non-shared clonotypes fell below those of clonotypes shared by all four donors.

TCRdb keeps only in-frame clones here, not all; method: immunoSEQ multiplex PCR. The sample has 2 million to 2.5 million clones, roughly 94% seen once. A remark on this clone: The antigen is unknown.

This clonotype was obtained from a young man in good health. Sequences were obtained from naive CD4+ T cells sorted from blood. Subset in this sample: CD45RA+ positively selected.

The CDR3 coding sequence is TGTGCCAGCAGCTTAGGAAGGCTCCTCTACGAGCAGTACTTC. The encoded protein is CASSLGRLLYEQYF. V is TRBV11-2 and J is TRBJ2-7; D remains unclear. The CDR3 has 14 residues. The V end was cut by 1 base, the J end by 3 bases, with 10 bases between. Germline values: CDR1 SGHAT, CDR2 FQNNGV.